This TCR beta chain was recovered during a study of T-cell memory formation after mild COVID-19. Findings and limits, study-wide: Later expanders leaned CD4+, whereas day 15 to 85 contracting clones were balanced CD4/CD8.

V was clipped by 0 bases and J by 5 bases, with 7 bases between them. The CDR3 extends over 13 amino acids. CDR1 SGDLS and CDR2 YYNGEE come from the germline V gene. Notes on this clonotype: The antigen is undetermined.

TCRdb redid the calling of the 5' RACE reads with MiXCR, one entry per CDR3 protein. Counted here are 250,000 or so distinct CDR3 sequences, 8% to 10% occurring once; the ten biggest clones make up 22%. The sequence derives from a man aged 18-30 years who had mild COVID-19 (a few samples of this study predate the infection). Cell type and time point are not known. This chain joins TRBV9 and TRBJ2-3; D unresolved. The specimen sequenced was PBMCs or a T cell subset sorted from them (not recorded which). For the CDR3, the DNA is TGTGCCAGCAGCGTAGAGGCGAGAGATACGCAGTATTTT. Protein sequence: CASSVEARDTQYF.